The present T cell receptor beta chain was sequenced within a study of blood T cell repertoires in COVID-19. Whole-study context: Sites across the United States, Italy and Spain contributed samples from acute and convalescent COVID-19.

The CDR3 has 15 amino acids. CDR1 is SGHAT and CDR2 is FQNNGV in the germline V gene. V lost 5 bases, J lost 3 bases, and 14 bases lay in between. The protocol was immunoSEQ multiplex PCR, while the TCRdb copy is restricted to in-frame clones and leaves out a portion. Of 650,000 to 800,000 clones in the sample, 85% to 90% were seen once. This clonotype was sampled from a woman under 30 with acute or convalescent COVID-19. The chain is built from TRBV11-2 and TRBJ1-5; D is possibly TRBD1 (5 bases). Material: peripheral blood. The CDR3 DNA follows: TGTGCCAGCAGCCGTACCGACAGTAACAATCAGCCCCAGCATTTT. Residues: CASSRTDSNNQPQHF.